This entry features one TCR beta chain sequence. The sample is drawn from a study of blood T cell repertoires in COVID-19. Overall study: Specimens from acute and convalescent COVID-19 originated in the United States, Italy and Spain. T cells, B-cell-depleted T cells, or PBMCs provided the cDNA or gDNA that served as material.

In the original workflow: Nucleated cell number was recorded as an estimate derived from reference gene primer amplification. This table comes from immunoSEQ multiplex PCR, and its TCRdb copy is limited to in-frame clones, with some not included. V and J calls plus clone size are reproduced from that table; the DNA served to infer D and trimming. The top ten clones hold around 5.2% of a sample with more than 150,000 clones, around four fifths of them seen once. Trimming stripped 2 bases from V and 12 bases from J, with 11 bases between. Germline V gene lookup returns CDR1 MDHEN and CDR2 SYDVKM. This CDR3 spans 11 amino acids.

Sequencing was carried out using peripheral blood. The receptor was isolated from a young woman with acute or convalescent COVID-19. This chain joins TRBV28 and TRBJ2-7; D perhaps matches TRBD2 (5 bases). The CDR3: CASSLGVASYF. The CDR3 DNA sequence: TGTGCCAGCAGTTTAGGGGTAGCGTCGTACTTC.